This T cell receptor beta chain was identified in a study of cytomegalovirus exposure and HLA in healthy donors. Study-wide context: As an earlier analysis found, some 180 million T cells yielded about 120 million unique TCR beta sequences.

This CDR3 is built from 11 residues. Germline V gene sequence: CDR1 SGHAT, CDR2 FQNNGV. Trimming stripped 7 bases from V and 5 bases from J, with 8 bases between. Study-wide points: In a later analysis, productive TCRs from donors in an Asian-associated ancestry cluster reportedly carried fewer N-insertions than the cohort mean.

This clone appeared a single time. Antigen unknown. The PCR employed 60 Vbeta primers together with 13 Jbeta primers. Libraries were prepared by immunoSEQ multiplex PCR; TCRdb keeps only in-frame clonotypes and omits some of them. The table lists under 70,000 clones, under 85% of them singletons. This TCR was recovered from a male donor in good health and CMV-seropositive. Sequencing input: PBMCs. The rearrangement joins TRBV11-2 to TRBJ2-5, with D perhaps TRBD1 (6 bases). The CDR3 reads CASNQGETQYF. CDR3 DNA: TGTGCCAGCAACCAGGGGGAGACCCAGTACTTC.